This passage covers 10 T cell receptor beta chains from one sample sequenced in a study of CD8 T cells in ankylosing spondylitis. A single record per CDR3 protein comes from TCRdb applying MiXCR to the 5' RACE reads. The sample has a few hundred thousand distinct CDR3 sequences, more than 9% seen once; the top ten hold about 20%. Sequencing was done on a sample of blood, either unsorted or a sorted T cell fraction (not recorded which). The receptors here all came from a male donor with ankylosing spondylitis or in good health (not recorded which).

This clonotype was recorded many times. This chain links TRBV5-1 with TRBJ2-1, with D unresolved. Germline CDR1 reads SGHRS; CDR2 reads YFSETQ. The CDR3 is made up of 12 amino acids. Trimming left V 4 bases short and J 10 bases short, with 12 bases between. The CDR3 region is CASSADRAEQFF. Written as DNA, the CDR3 is TGCGCCAGCAGCGCCGATCGGGCCGAGCAGTTCTTC. Together with reference TRBV5-1 and TRBJ2-1, the CDR3 gives the full variable domain: KAGVTQTPRYLIKTRGQQVTLSCSPISGHRSVSWYQQTPGQGLQFLFEYFSETQRNKGNFPGRFSGRQFSNSRSEMNVSTLELGDSALYLCASSADRAEQFFGPGTRLTVL.

This clonotype was seen a few times. The rearrangement uses TRBV5-6 and TRBJ2-2; TRBD2 aligns across 9 bases. The CDR3 loop spans 18 amino acids. The V segment lost 0 bases and the J segment 0 bases; nucleotides outside the gene matches: 6. Germline V gene data show CDR1 as SGHDT and CDR2 as YYEEEE. CDR3 protein: CASSLGTSADSNTGELFF. The CDR3 DNA follows: TGTGCCAGCAGCTTGGGGACTAGCGCAGATTCGAACACCGGGGAGCTGTTTTTT.

This clonotype was detected ten times or more. This sequence joins TRBV7-2 and TRBJ2-3, with 9 nucleotides matching TRBD2. CDR3 length equals 17 residues. From germline, CDR1 is SGHTA and CDR2 FQGNSA. J lost 2 bases, V lost 0 bases, and 6 bases had no gene match. CDR3 in amino acids: CASSLAAGGLYTDTQYF. In nucleotides, the CDR3 is TGTGCCAGCAGCTTAGCAGCGGGGGGCCTCTACACAGATACGCAGTATTTT.

This clonotype was detected only a few times. CDR3 DNA: TGTGCCAGCAGCCAGAGACTAGCGGGGATCACCGGGGAGCTGTTTTTT. This sequence encodes CASSQRLAGITGELFF. This rearrangement joins TRBV3-1 to TRBJ2-2; 11 nucleotides line up with TRBD2. Per germline, CDR1 LGHDT and CDR2 YNNKEL (reference sequence). The J segment lost 4 bases and the V segment lost 3 bases, leaving 4 bases of the junction unmatched. The CDR3 is 16 amino acids.

This clonotype was found many times. The V gene is TRBV12-3 or TRBV12-4, the J gene TRBJ1-1, with D possibly TRBD1 on 5 matching bases. The CDR3 runs to 16 residues. V was shortened by 7 bases and J by 4 bases, with 22 bases between the two germline ends. CDR3 DNA: TGTGCCAGCACCCATTCTTCGTACATGGGGGGCACTGAAGCTTTCTTT. Its translation is CASTHSSYMGGTEAFF.

The sample holds many counts of this clonotype. The V and J genes are TRBV7-2 and TRBJ2-5; 13 bases are a match to TRBD2. The junction had 4 bases not matched to a gene; V was cut back by 4 bases and J by 2 bases. Per germline, CDR1 SGHTA and CDR2 FQGNSA. This CDR3 region has 16 residues. The CDR3 DNA follows: TGTGCCAGCAGCTGGACTAGCGGGGGTGGTCAAGAGACCCAGTACTTC. This codes for CASSWTSGGGQETQYF. Variable domain in full (rest from reference TRBV7-2 and TRBJ2-5): GAGVSQSPSNKVTEKGKDVELRCDPISGHTALYWYRQSLGQGLEFLIYFQGNSAPDKSGLPSDRFSAERTGGSVSTLTIQRTQQEDSAVYLCASSWTSGGGQETQYFGPGTRLLVL.

Only a few counts were recorded for this clonotype. The chain couples TRBV15 to TRBJ1-4; D gene unclear. The CDR3 spans 14 residues. Germline V lookup: CDR1 LNHNV, CDR2 YYDKDF (reference sequence). Trimming pared 1 base from V and 6 bases from J, leaving 9 bases between. The CDR3 region has the DNA TGTGCCACCAGCAGAGGTGACACGGATGAAAAACTGTTTTTT. This sequence encodes CATSRGDTDEKLFF.

This clonotype was picked up many times. The J gene is TRBJ2-1, the V gene TRBV20-1; 14 positions match TRBD2. This CDR3 is built from 15 residues. Unmatched junction bases numbered 2, after V lost 3 bases and J lost 4 bases. Germline V gives CDR1 DFQATT, CDR2 SNEGSKA (reference sequence). CDR3 loop: CSASGTSGGYNEQFF. CDR3 in DNA: TGCAGTGCTAGTGGGACTAGCGGGGGATACAATGAGCAGTTCTTC.

This clonotype was counted many times. The chain employs TRBV29-1 and TRBJ2-5; TRBD2 aligns across 10 bases. Per the germline V gene, CDR1 is SQVTM and CDR2 is ANQGSEA. V lost 4 bases, J lost 5 bases, and 4 bases stayed unmatched. The CDR3 contains 13 residues. Here the CDR3 DNA reads TGCAGCGTTGGCCTAGCGGGGGTGGAGACCCAGTACTTC. Its translation is CSVGLAGVETQYF.

This clonotype was counted a few times. This chain links TRBV12-3 or TRBV12-4 with TRBJ2-7; D is possibly TRBD1 or TRBD2 (5 bases each). This CDR3 is built from 19 residues. V lost 3 bases to trimming and J lost 4 bases, with 28 bases between them. CDR3 sequence (DNA): TGTGCCAGCAGTTTTCGGGCAGTAGAAGGGACCCTTGTCTTTTACGAGCAGTACTTC. This sequence encodes CASSFRAVEGTLVFYEQYF.